These 29 T cell receptor beta chains share one sample of origin, sequenced in a study of T cells in tuberculosis. Generated by immunoSEQ multiplex PCR, the TCRdb table keeps only in-frame clones and is missing some. The sample lists around 26,000 clones; 90% to 95% were seen once. The sequenced material came from PBMCs. Source of these receptors: a donor aged 5 to 30 with latent tuberculosis or without tuberculosis infection. Some clones in this sample may be carry-over from other donors' samples.

A single count supports this clone. The chain employs TRBV5-4 and TRBJ1-1, with 7 bases matching TRBD1. Germline assignment: CDR1 SGHNT and CDR2 YYREEE (reference sequence). This CDR3 comprises 14 residues. The ends lost 0 bases at V and 3 bases at J; junction bases unmatched: 2. The CDR3 region has the DNA TGTGCCAGCAGCTTGGGACAGGGATACACTGAAGCTTTCTTT. Amino acids: CASSLGQGYTEAFF. Based on the CDR3 plus reference TRBV5-4 and TRBJ1-1, the full variable domain is ETGVTQSPTHLIKTRGQQVTLRCSSQSGHNTVSWYQQALGQGPQFIFQYYREEENGRGNFPPRFSGLQFPNYSSELNVNALELDDSALYLCASSLGQGYTEAFFGQGTRLTVV.

The chain recombines TRBV7-8 with TRBJ1-2, with 11 bases that match TRBD1. This CDR3 region has 15 residues. The V and J ends lost 4 bases and 8 bases, in that order; junction bases with no gene match: 9. Germline values: CDR1 SGHVS, CDR2 FQNEAQ. The DNA for the CDR3 is TGTGCCAGCAGCTCGAGGACAGGGGGCGCGGAAGGCTACACCTTC. Translated: CASSSRTGGAEGYTF.

CDR3 sequence (DNA): TGTGCCAGCTCAACCCTCCTCTTTGTGACTACCTCCTACAATGAGCAGTTCTTC. Protein product: CASSTLLFVTTSYNEQFF. The chain recombines TRBV18 with TRBJ2-1; tentative D call: TRBD2 (5 bases). Per germline, CDR1 KGHSH and CDR2 LQKENI. The CDR3 runs to 18 residues. With 5 bases removed from V and 0 bases from J, the gap between germline ends came to 20 bases.

The chain carries TRBV30 and TRBJ2-7, with 10 bases aligning to TRBD1. Germline lookup yields CDR1 GTSNPN and CDR2 SVGIG (reference sequence). The CDR3 extends over 15 amino acids. J gave up 2 bases and V 0 bases, and 4 bases lay outside the gene matches. CDR3 in amino acids: CAWSVRGQGPYEQYF. The CDR3 DNA sequence: TGTGCCTGGAGTGTACGGGGACAGGGGCCCTACGAGCAGTACTTC.

V and J are TRBV9 and TRBJ2-2; 11 nucleotides agree with TRBD2. The germline V gene has CDR1 SGDLS and CDR2 YYNGEE. The CDR3 sequence is 17 residues long. Losses at the gene ends were 4 bases for V and 0 bases for J; bases not matched to a gene: 5. CDR3 sequence: CASSSGLADSNTGELFF. As DNA, the CDR3 is TGTGCCAGCAGCTCGGGACTAGCGGATTCGAACACCGGGGAGCTGTTTTTT.

The gene calls are TRBV6-1 and TRBJ2-2; 7 bases fit TRBD1. The CDR3 is made up of 21 amino acids. CDR1 MNHNS and CDR2 SASEGT come from the germline V gene. The V gene end was trimmed by 2 bases and the J gene end by 0 bases; junction bases not matched to a gene: 18. This CDR3 is CASSEPYQSRDSLTNTGELFF. CDR3 in DNA: TGTGCCAGCAGTGAACCCTACCAAAGTCGGGACAGTTTAACGAACACCGGGGAGCTGTTTTTT.

CDR3 sequence: CASSPRWTGGRNTEAFF. CDR3 nucleotides: TGTGCCAGTAGTCCCCGTTGGACAGGGGGCCGGAACACTGAAGCTTTCTTT. The chain is built from TRBV19 and TRBJ1-1; TRBD1 matches 11 bases. The V segment lost 5 bases and the J segment 1 base; nucleotides outside the gene matches: 9. The CDR3 totals 17 residues. Germline-derived CDR1 and CDR2 are LNHDA and SQIVND (reference sequence).

The chain combines TRBV27 with TRBJ2-7; TRBD2 aligns across 9 bases. Germline CDR1 reads MNHEY; CDR2 reads SMNVEV (reference sequence). The junction had 7 bases not matched to a gene; V was cut back by 3 bases and J by 1 base. The length of the CDR3 is 16 residues. CDR3: CASSFKGREGSYEQYF. CDR3 DNA sequence: TGTGCCAGCAGTTTTAAGGGGCGGGAGGGATCCTACGAGCAGTACTTC.

This clone was observed once. The rearrangement links TRBV27 to TRBJ2-1, with 7 nucleotides matching TRBD2. The CDR3 spans 15 residues. Germline-derived CDR1 and CDR2 are MNHEY and SMNVEV (reference sequence). Germline trimming cut 2 bases from V and 3 bases from J; bases unmatched to any gene: 4. CDR3 sequence: CASSLSAGVYNEQFF. The CDR3 DNA reads as TGTGCCAGCAGTTTAAGCGCGGGGGTCTACAATGAGCAGTTCTTC.

Judged by abundance, this clone is medium-sized. In DNA, the CDR3 is TGTGCCAGCAGTCAAGGCGGGGGAAACTATGGCTACACCTTC. It codes for CASSQGGGNYGYTF. This chain connects TRBV6-5 to TRBJ1-2; a possible D gene is TRBD1 (5 bases). The CDR3 is made up of 14 amino acids. The germline V and J ends were trimmed by 5 bases and 2 bases, with 12 bases remaining between them. In germline, CDR1 is MNHEY, CDR2 SVGAGI.

The chain has TRBV7-6 and TRBJ2-7; 9 bases match TRBD1. Trimming removed 5 bases from V and 5 bases from J; junction bases left unmatched: 10. Germline V gene lookup returns CDR1 SGHVS and CDR2 FNYEAQ. The length of the CDR3 is 15 residues. CDR3 DNA: TGTGCCAGCAGCCCGAGCCCGGGACAGGGCGACGAGCAGTACTTC. Protein product: CASSPSPGQGDEQYF.

The rearrangement links TRBV4-1 to TRBJ2-7; no clear D gene. CDR3 length: 13 residues. V dropped 0 bases and J dropped 4 bases, with 7 bases sitting between them. The germline V gene encodes CDR1 MGHRA and CDR2 YSYEKL. The CDR3 sequence is CASSQDFRYEQYF. CDR3 bases: TGCGCCAGCAGCCAAGATTTCAGGTACGAGCAGTACTTC.

This clone was counted once. This sequence joins TRBV6-1 and TRBJ2-5; D possibly corresponds to TRBD2 (5 bases). CDR3 size: 15 residues. With 2 bases removed from V and 4 bases from J, the gap between germline ends came to 14 bases. Germline loops: CDR1 MNHNS, CDR2 SASEGT. CDR3 sequence (DNA): TGTGCCAGCAGTGAAAATGAGGGCCGGGGAGAGACCCAGTACTTC. It translates to CASSENEGRGETQYF.

V and J are TRBV4-3 and TRBJ2-5; 8 nucleotides match TRBD1. J gave up 3 bases and V 8 bases, and 5 bases lay outside the gene matches. The CDR3 is 13 residues long. Germline CDR1 reads LGHNA; CDR2 reads YSLEER. CDR3 bases: TGCGCCAGCCGTAACAGGGGGGAAGAGACCCAGTACTTC. Its translation is CASRNRGEETQYF.

V gene TRBV19 combines with J gene TRBJ2-1; 13 bases are a match to TRBD2. The CDR3 runs 15 residues. V gave up 6 bases and J gave up 9 bases; unmatched junction bases: 8. CDR1 and CDR2 from the germline V gene are LNHDA and SQIVND (reference sequence). CDR3 residues: CASSKLAGGPTEQFF. Here the CDR3 DNA reads TGTGCCAGTAGCAAACTAGCGGGAGGGCCCACTGAGCAGTTCTTC.

This chain links TRBV14 with TRBJ1-3; D gene ambiguous. CDR3 length: 14 amino acids. The ends were cut back, 0 bases at V and 7 bases at J, with 10 bases in the middle. Germline V CDR1 and CDR2: SGHDN, FVKESK. The CDR3 region is CASSQEWQDNTIYF. The CDR3 DNA follows: TGTGCCAGCAGCCAAGAGTGGCAGGATAACACCATATATTTT.

The V and J genes are TRBV10-3 and TRBJ2-2, with 7 bases fitting TRBD1. Germline values: CDR1 ENHRY, CDR2 SYGVKD. The CDR3 has 15 residues. V dropped 5 bases and J dropped 2; count of bases not matched to a gene: 5. CDR3 protein: CAISLRGLNTGELFF. Written as DNA, the CDR3 is TGTGCCATCAGTTTAAGGGGGCTTAACACCGGGGAGCTGTTTTTT.

The V gene is TRBV5-1, the J gene TRBJ2-1; 13 bases line up with TRBD2. Germline CDR1 reads SGHRS; CDR2 reads YFSETQ. This CDR3 contains 17 residues. V lost 6 bases to trimming and J lost 7 bases; unmatched junction nucleotides: 13. CDR3 loop: CASTIHPLAGGPNEQFF. The CDR3 nucleotides are TGCGCCAGCACCATACACCCACTAGCGGGAGGGCCGAATGAGCAGTTCTTC.

In DNA form, the CDR3 reads TGTGCCAGCAGCTTGACGCCGGACAGTTCCTATGGCTACACCTTC. As protein: CASSLTPDSSYGYTF. The chain links TRBV7-6 to TRBJ1-2; weak D call: TRBD1 (6 bases). With 3 bases removed from V and 4 bases from J, the gap between germline ends came to 15 bases. This CDR3 contains 15 residues. Germline V gives CDR1 SGHVS, CDR2 FNYEAQ. The full variable domain, rest sourced from reference TRBV7-6 and TRBJ1-2, is GAGVSQSPRYKVTKRGQDVALRCDPISGHVSLYWYRQALGQGPEFLTYFNYEAQQDKSGLPNDRFSAERPEGSISTLTIQRTEQRDSAMYRCASSLTPDSSYGYTFGSGTRLTVV.

In its sample, this clone was seen once. V and J are TRBV4-2 and TRBJ2-1; the match to TRBD2 covers 15 bases. The V gene's germline CDR1 is LGHNA and CDR2 YNFKEQ. The V and J ends lost 4 bases and 6 bases, in that order; junction bases with no gene match: 4. The CDR3 covers 16 residues. For the CDR3, the DNA is TGTGCCAGCAGCCGCGGGACTAGCGGGAGGTTCAATGAGCAGTTCTTC. Its protein is CASSRGTSGRFNEQFF.

This chain connects TRBV5-1 to TRBJ2-1, with 14 bases lining up with TRBD2. The CDR3 extends over 20 amino acids. V dropped 0 bases and J dropped 4; count of bases not matched to a gene: 12. Germline loops: CDR1 SGHRS, CDR2 YFSETQ. The CDR3 DNA follows: TGCGCCAGCAGCTTGGGCACGACTAGCGGGAGGGGTGGGGGGTACAATGAGCAGTTCTTC. Translated: CASSLGTTSGRGGGYNEQFF.

V gene TRBV5-1 combines with J gene TRBJ2-7; 7 nucleotides line up with TRBD2. The V gene's germline CDR1 is SGHRS and CDR2 YFSETQ. The V gene end was trimmed by 0 bases and the J gene end by 4 bases; junction bases not matched to a gene: 13. There are 17 residues in the CDR3. For the CDR3, the DNA is TGCGCCAGCAGCTTGGAGGGGCAGGGAGGGAACCTTTACGAGCAGTACTTC. The encoded protein is CASSLEGQGGNLYEQYF.

The J gene is TRBJ2-7, the V gene TRBV5-1, with D perhaps matching TRBD1 (5 bases). Germline loops: CDR1 SGHRS, CDR2 YFSETQ. The CDR3 has 17 amino acids. Trimming took 4 bases from V and 3 from J, leaving 23 bases between them. The CDR3 here is CASSHSWPTTDHYEQYF. The CDR3 region has the DNA TGCGCCAGCAGCCACTCATGGCCTACGACAGACCACTACGAGCAGTACTTC.

The chain carries TRBV5-6 and TRBJ1-3, with D possibly TRBD1 on 6 matching bases. V was trimmed by 4 bases and J by 2 bases, leaving 10 bases between them. The CDR3 loop spans 14 amino acids. Germline lookup yields CDR1 SGHDT and CDR2 YYEEEE. CDR3 protein: CASSPGQPGNTIYF. The CDR3 nucleotides are TGTGCCAGCAGCCCCGGACAGCCTGGAAACACCATATATTTT.

The chain's CDR3 is CASSMGGPNEKLFF. The DNA for the CDR3 is TGCGCCAGCAGCATGGGGGGCCCCAATGAAAAACTGTTTTTT. The chain has TRBV5-1 and TRBJ1-4, with TRBD1 as a possible D gene (6 bases). Per the germline V gene, CDR1 is SGHRS and CDR2 is YFSETQ. This CDR3 contains 14 residues. V lost 4 bases, J lost 5 bases, and 12 bases lay in between.

The rearrangement joins TRBV27 to TRBJ2-3; 11 positions match TRBD2. Germline V gene lookup returns CDR1 MNHEY and CDR2 SMNVEV (reference sequence). V shed 2 bases, J shed 2 bases, and the junction held 6 bases outside the gene matches. This CDR3 comprises 17 residues. The CDR3 DNA reads as TGTGCCAGCAGTTTAGGTCCTAGCGGGAGGTTCACAGATACGCAGTATTTT. It yields the protein CASSLGPSGRFTDTQYF.

V gene TRBV9 combines with J gene TRBJ2-1, with D possibly being TRBD2 (6 bases). Germline CDR1 is SGDLS and CDR2 is YYNGEE. CDR3 length equals 14 residues. Trimming took 4 bases from V and 3 from J, leaving 11 bases between them. The CDR3 loop reads CASSPTSDYNEQFF. CDR3 in DNA: TGTGCCAGCAGCCCGACTAGTGACTACAATGAGCAGTTCTTC.

The V gene is TRBV5-1, the J gene TRBJ1-2; 9 bases fit TRBD1. Trimming removed 3 bases from V and 5 bases from J; junction bases left unmatched: 2. The CDR3 has 13 amino acids. Germline CDR1 and CDR2: SGHRS and YFSETQ. The CDR3 DNA reads TGCGCCAGCAGCTCGGGACAGGGTTATGGCTACACCTTC. Translation: CASSSGQGYGYTF.

The V and J genes are TRBV5-1 and TRBJ1-2; 7 bases align to TRBD1. Looked up from germline, CDR1 is SGHRS and CDR2 is YFSETQ. V trimming: 5 bases; J trimming: 4 bases; junction bases outside the gene matches: 11. This CDR3 contains 15 residues. Here the CDR3 DNA reads TGCGCCAGCAGTCCCCGATACAGGGGAAGCTATGGCTACACCTTC. It is translated as CASSPRYRGSYGYTF.